The 21 T cell receptor beta chains reported below all come from one sample, sequenced in a study of T cells in Graves' hyperthyroidism and ophthalmopathy. What was amplified from RNA transcripts were TCR beta CDR3 regions. The HTBI set primed first-round TCR CDR3 RT-PCR. TCRdb reprocessed the multiplex PCR reads with MiXCR, giving one entry per CDR3 protein. The table records approximately 600,000 distinct CDR3 sequences, 15% to 20% of them present only once. The specimen sequenced was blood. These receptors were collected from a woman in her twenties or thirties with Graves' hyperthyroidism.

This clonotype occurred a few times. The rearrangement joins TRBV4-1 to TRBJ2-3; D not certain. CDR3 size: 13 residues. The V gene's germline CDR1 is MGHRA and CDR2 YSYEKL. Trimming stripped 4 bases from V and 4 bases from J, with 9 bases between. The chain's CDR3 is CASSPVNPDTQYF. CDR3 coding DNA: TGCGCCAGCAGCCCGGTTAACCCAGATACGCAGTATTTT.

This clonotype was seen a few times. The chain has TRBV6-5 and TRBJ2-1; D unclear. This CDR3 comprises 17 residues. CDR1 is MNHEY, CDR2 SVGAGI, per germline. V gave up 0 bases and J gave up 0 bases, with 12 bases separating them. The CDR3 loop is CASSYSRRTSSYNEQFF. CDR3 nucleotides: TGTGCCAGCAGTTACTCGAGGCGGACCAGCTCCTACAATGAGCAGTTCTTC.

The chain is built from TRBV7-9 and TRBJ2-2; 8 positions agree with TRBD2. The V gene end was trimmed by 7 bases and the J gene end by 3 bases; junction bases not matched to a gene: 10. The CDR3 totals 16 residues. Germline V gives CDR1 SEHNR, CDR2 FQNEAQ (reference sequence). For the CDR3, the DNA is TGTGCCAGCACACTATCCGTGACTAGCGACACCGGGGAGCTGTTTTTT. As protein: CASTLSVTSDTGELFF.

This rearrangement joins TRBV9 to TRBJ1-5, with D unresolved. The CDR3 totals 15 residues. Germline V CDR1 and CDR2: SGDLS, YYNGEE. Deletions cut 0 bases from V and 2 bases from J, with 9 bases between. The DNA of the CDR3 is TGTGCCAGCAGCGTAGATGGGGTCGGCAATCAGCCCCAGCATTTT. Amino acids: CASSVDGVGNQPQHF.

This chain uses TRBV20-1 with TRBJ2-1; D is unresolved. The V end lost 3 bases, the J end lost 0 bases, and 9 bases lay between the germline ends. The CDR3 is 14 residues long. Germline loops: CDR1 DFQATT, CDR2 SNEGSKA (reference sequence). DNA for the CDR3: TGCAGTGCTAGCTGGTCGAGCTCCTACAATGAGCAGTTCTTC. It codes for CSASWSSSYNEQFF.

J is TRBJ2-7 and V is TRBV27; 11 bases are shared with TRBD2. Trimming took 4 bases from V and 6 from J; bases not matched to a gene: 11. This CDR3 spans 16 amino acids. Germline V CDR1 and CDR2: MNHEY, SMNVEV (reference sequence). CDR3 bases: TGTGCCAGCAGTTACACCACTAGCGGGAGTTTTCGCGAGCAGTACTTC. Protein: CASSYTTSGSFREQYF.

Regarding this clonotype: This sequence may be a read error, since a much larger clone differs from it by one base. CDR3 sequence reads: CSAPGQLSIDTQYF. CDR3 coding DNA: TGCAGTGCTCCTGGACAGCTAAGCATAGATACGCAGTATTTT. V usage is TRBV20-1 and J usage is TRBJ2-3; D is perhaps TRBD1 (6 bases). CDR1 and CDR2 from the germline V gene are DFQATT and SNEGSKA (reference sequence). The CDR3 covers 14 residues.

V is TRBV4-1 and J is TRBJ2-7; the match to TRBD1 covers 7 bases. The CDR3 consists of 16 residues. J was trimmed by 0 bases and V by 1 base; bases with no gene match: 6. Germline assignment: CDR1 MGHRA and CDR2 YSYEKL. This CDR3 reads CASSQGPGTASYEQYF. The CDR3 bases are TGCGCCAGCAGCCAAGGGCCGGGGACAGCCTCCTACGAGCAGTACTTC.

This clonotype was observed many times. The rearrangement links TRBV7-9 to TRBJ1-2; a weak D match, TRBD1 (5 bases). The CDR3 is 13 amino acids. Per germline, CDR1 SEHNR and CDR2 FQNEAQ (reference sequence). The germline V and J ends were trimmed by 7 bases and 7 bases, with 16 bases remaining between them. The CDR3 DNA is TGTGCCAGCACCGGTGGGGGAGGAGGTGGCTACACCTTC. It is translated as CASTGGGGGGYTF.

This clonotype occurred many times. J is TRBJ1-6 and V is TRBV6-1, with D unclear. This CDR3 contains 13 residues. Germline lookup yields CDR1 MNHNS and CDR2 SASEGT. Trimming took off 4 bases at V and 10 bases at J, with 11 bases between the two ends. The CDR3 bases are TGTGCCAGCAGTGGGGTGTTTCAATCACCCCTCCACTTT. It translates to CASSGVFQSPLHF.

As to this clonotype: The CDR3 does not end in the conserved phenylalanine or tryptophan, so this is likely a read error. This chain joins TRBV3-1 and TRBJ2-1; D remains unclear. The CDR3 covers 16 residues. Trimming removed 0 bases from V and 0 bases from J, with 9 bases in between. Germline V gene sequence: CDR1 LGHDT, CDR2 YNNKEL (reference sequence). The CDR3 region is CASSQDLTLSYNEQFS. Written as DNA, the CDR3 is TGTGCCAGCAGCCAAGATCTTACTCTCTCCTACAATGAGCAGTTCTCC.

The genes are TRBV20-1 and TRBJ1-5; 7 bases match TRBD1. The CDR3 loop spans 16 amino acids. J gave up 4 bases and V 0 bases, and 9 bases lay outside the gene matches. Germline V lookup: CDR1 DFQATT, CDR2 SNEGSKA (reference sequence). CDR3 loop: CSARDSRRGPNQPQHF. In DNA, the CDR3 is TGCAGTGCTAGAGATTCGAGAAGGGGGCCAAATCAGCCCCAGCATTTT.

The table lists this clonotype with many counts. CDR3 sequence reads: CAWSVKGEFGTEAFF. The CDR3 DNA is TGTGCCTGGAGTGTAAAAGGGGAGTTCGGCACTGAAGCTTTCTTT. The chain has TRBV30 and TRBJ1-1, with D possibly matching TRBD1 (5 bases). CDR1 and CDR2 from the germline V gene are GTSNPN and SVGIG (reference sequence). The ends were cut back, 0 bases at V and 4 bases at J, with 15 bases in the middle. The CDR3 has 15 residues.

The sample holds many counts of this clonotype. The rearrangement uses TRBV28 and TRBJ2-7, with 8 nucleotides matching TRBD1. The CDR3 is 15 residues long. V gave up 7 bases and J gave up 4 bases; unmatched junction bases: 12. CDR1 and CDR2 from the germline V gene are MDHEN and SYDVKM. The CDR3 loop reads CASIATTGTGYEQYF. The CDR3 DNA is TGTGCCAGCATCGCCACAACCGGGACAGGATACGAGCAGTACTTC.

At least ten counts were recorded for this clonotype. The rearrangement joins TRBV12-3 or TRBV12-4 to TRBJ2-1; D unclear. The CDR3 runs 11 residues. The V and J ends lost 3 bases and 10 bases respectively, with 7 bases between them. The DNA of the CDR3 is TGTGCCAGCAGTTTCGGTTCCGAGCAGTTCTTC. Residues: CASSFGSEQFF.

This clonotype was detected many times. The chain recombines TRBV5-8 with TRBJ2-7, with D possibly TRBD1 on 5 matching bases. V was pared by 5 bases and J by 2 bases, with 5 bases between. CDR1 and CDR2 from the germline V gene are SGHTS and YDEGEE. This CDR3 contains 11 residues. Written as DNA, the CDR3 is TGTGCCAGCAGGGACACCTACGAGCAGTACTTC. Protein product: CASRDTYEQYF.

This clonotype was counted ten times or more. The CDR3 DNA reads TGTGCCAGCAGCCTTGGACAGGGGGGCCATGAAAAACTGTTTTTT. Amino acid sequence: CASSLGQGGHEKLFF. The chain is built from TRBV3-1 and TRBJ1-4, with 10 bases matching TRBD1. The germline CDR1 and CDR2 sequences are LGHDT and YNNKEL (reference sequence). V gave up 4 bases and J gave up 6 bases; unmatched junction bases: 5. The CDR3 contains 15 residues. Combining the CDR3 with reference TRBV3-1 and TRBJ1-4 gives the whole variable domain DTAVSQTPKYLVTQMGNDKSIKCEQNLGHDTMYWYKQDSKKFLKIMFSYNNKELIINETVPNRFSPKSPDKAHLNLHINSLELGDSAVYFCASSLGQGGHEKLFFGSGTQLSVL.

This chain joins TRBV7-2 and TRBJ2-7; 16 bases are shared with TRBD2. This CDR3 spans 18 amino acids. Germline-derived CDR1 and CDR2 are SGHTA and FQGNSA. V trimming: 0 bases; J trimming: 6 bases; junction bases outside the gene matches: 8. The CDR3 DNA follows: TGTGCCAGCAGCTTAGCGGGACTAGCGGGAGGGCGGCAGGGCGAGCAGTACTTC. It encodes CASSLAGLAGGRQGEQYF.

This clonotype was counted at least ten times. The chain has TRBV28 and TRBJ2-7, with 7 bases matching TRBD1. This CDR3 is 17 amino acids long. The V gene end was trimmed by 5 bases and the J gene end by 3 bases; junction bases not matched to a gene: 16. CDR1 and CDR2 from the germline V gene are MDHEN and SYDVKM. DNA of the CDR3: TGTGCCAGCAGTCCCTCCTTGACAGGGCCTTCCGTCTACGAGCAGTACTTC. This gives the protein CASSPSLTGPSVYEQYF.

This chain uses TRBV6-5 with TRBJ2-1; 11 nucleotides line up with TRBD2. Germline V gives CDR1 MNHEY, CDR2 SVGAGI. Trimming at V came to 1 base and at J to 5 bases, leaving 4 bases not matched to a gene. The CDR3 has 16 residues. Here the CDR3 reads CASSYWASGRNNEQFF. CDR3 bases: TGTGCCAGCAGTTACTGGGCTAGCGGGAGGAACAATGAGCAGTTCTTC.

Ten or more counts support this clonotype. The chain couples TRBV18 to TRBJ2-7, with unresolved D. With 3 bases removed from V and 4 bases from J, the gap between germline ends came to 7 bases. Germline-derived CDR1 and CDR2 are KGHSH and LQKENI. The CDR3 spans 12 residues. The CDR3 DNA sequence: TGTGCCAGCTCACCCTCGTTATACGAGCAGTACTTC. It specifies CASSPSLYEQYF.